The clone carrying this T cell receptor beta chain was found a few times. This record belongs to a study of T-cell reconstitution after alpha-beta-depleted transplantation in children. This CDR3 contains 14 residues. V shed 10 bases and J shed 1 base, with 13 bases lying between them. Germline CDR1 reads MGHDK; CDR2 reads SYGVNS. The TCRbeta library was prepared with unique molecular identifiers. TCRdb re-called the PCR reads with MiXCR, one entry per CDR3 protein. The data show more than 400,000 distinct CDR3 sequences, about 45% seen once. This clonotype was sampled from a girl aged 2-10 years with aplastic anemia, due to receive a stem cell transplant. The specimen comprised PBMCs, sampled before TCRalphabeta/CD19-depleted stem cell transplant. The chain is built from TRBV25-1 and TRBJ2-2; possible D gene TRBD2, 6 bases. CDR3 DNA: TGTGCCACCCGGGGAGGAGGGAACACCGGGGAGCTGTTTTTT. Its protein product is CATRGGGNTGELFF.